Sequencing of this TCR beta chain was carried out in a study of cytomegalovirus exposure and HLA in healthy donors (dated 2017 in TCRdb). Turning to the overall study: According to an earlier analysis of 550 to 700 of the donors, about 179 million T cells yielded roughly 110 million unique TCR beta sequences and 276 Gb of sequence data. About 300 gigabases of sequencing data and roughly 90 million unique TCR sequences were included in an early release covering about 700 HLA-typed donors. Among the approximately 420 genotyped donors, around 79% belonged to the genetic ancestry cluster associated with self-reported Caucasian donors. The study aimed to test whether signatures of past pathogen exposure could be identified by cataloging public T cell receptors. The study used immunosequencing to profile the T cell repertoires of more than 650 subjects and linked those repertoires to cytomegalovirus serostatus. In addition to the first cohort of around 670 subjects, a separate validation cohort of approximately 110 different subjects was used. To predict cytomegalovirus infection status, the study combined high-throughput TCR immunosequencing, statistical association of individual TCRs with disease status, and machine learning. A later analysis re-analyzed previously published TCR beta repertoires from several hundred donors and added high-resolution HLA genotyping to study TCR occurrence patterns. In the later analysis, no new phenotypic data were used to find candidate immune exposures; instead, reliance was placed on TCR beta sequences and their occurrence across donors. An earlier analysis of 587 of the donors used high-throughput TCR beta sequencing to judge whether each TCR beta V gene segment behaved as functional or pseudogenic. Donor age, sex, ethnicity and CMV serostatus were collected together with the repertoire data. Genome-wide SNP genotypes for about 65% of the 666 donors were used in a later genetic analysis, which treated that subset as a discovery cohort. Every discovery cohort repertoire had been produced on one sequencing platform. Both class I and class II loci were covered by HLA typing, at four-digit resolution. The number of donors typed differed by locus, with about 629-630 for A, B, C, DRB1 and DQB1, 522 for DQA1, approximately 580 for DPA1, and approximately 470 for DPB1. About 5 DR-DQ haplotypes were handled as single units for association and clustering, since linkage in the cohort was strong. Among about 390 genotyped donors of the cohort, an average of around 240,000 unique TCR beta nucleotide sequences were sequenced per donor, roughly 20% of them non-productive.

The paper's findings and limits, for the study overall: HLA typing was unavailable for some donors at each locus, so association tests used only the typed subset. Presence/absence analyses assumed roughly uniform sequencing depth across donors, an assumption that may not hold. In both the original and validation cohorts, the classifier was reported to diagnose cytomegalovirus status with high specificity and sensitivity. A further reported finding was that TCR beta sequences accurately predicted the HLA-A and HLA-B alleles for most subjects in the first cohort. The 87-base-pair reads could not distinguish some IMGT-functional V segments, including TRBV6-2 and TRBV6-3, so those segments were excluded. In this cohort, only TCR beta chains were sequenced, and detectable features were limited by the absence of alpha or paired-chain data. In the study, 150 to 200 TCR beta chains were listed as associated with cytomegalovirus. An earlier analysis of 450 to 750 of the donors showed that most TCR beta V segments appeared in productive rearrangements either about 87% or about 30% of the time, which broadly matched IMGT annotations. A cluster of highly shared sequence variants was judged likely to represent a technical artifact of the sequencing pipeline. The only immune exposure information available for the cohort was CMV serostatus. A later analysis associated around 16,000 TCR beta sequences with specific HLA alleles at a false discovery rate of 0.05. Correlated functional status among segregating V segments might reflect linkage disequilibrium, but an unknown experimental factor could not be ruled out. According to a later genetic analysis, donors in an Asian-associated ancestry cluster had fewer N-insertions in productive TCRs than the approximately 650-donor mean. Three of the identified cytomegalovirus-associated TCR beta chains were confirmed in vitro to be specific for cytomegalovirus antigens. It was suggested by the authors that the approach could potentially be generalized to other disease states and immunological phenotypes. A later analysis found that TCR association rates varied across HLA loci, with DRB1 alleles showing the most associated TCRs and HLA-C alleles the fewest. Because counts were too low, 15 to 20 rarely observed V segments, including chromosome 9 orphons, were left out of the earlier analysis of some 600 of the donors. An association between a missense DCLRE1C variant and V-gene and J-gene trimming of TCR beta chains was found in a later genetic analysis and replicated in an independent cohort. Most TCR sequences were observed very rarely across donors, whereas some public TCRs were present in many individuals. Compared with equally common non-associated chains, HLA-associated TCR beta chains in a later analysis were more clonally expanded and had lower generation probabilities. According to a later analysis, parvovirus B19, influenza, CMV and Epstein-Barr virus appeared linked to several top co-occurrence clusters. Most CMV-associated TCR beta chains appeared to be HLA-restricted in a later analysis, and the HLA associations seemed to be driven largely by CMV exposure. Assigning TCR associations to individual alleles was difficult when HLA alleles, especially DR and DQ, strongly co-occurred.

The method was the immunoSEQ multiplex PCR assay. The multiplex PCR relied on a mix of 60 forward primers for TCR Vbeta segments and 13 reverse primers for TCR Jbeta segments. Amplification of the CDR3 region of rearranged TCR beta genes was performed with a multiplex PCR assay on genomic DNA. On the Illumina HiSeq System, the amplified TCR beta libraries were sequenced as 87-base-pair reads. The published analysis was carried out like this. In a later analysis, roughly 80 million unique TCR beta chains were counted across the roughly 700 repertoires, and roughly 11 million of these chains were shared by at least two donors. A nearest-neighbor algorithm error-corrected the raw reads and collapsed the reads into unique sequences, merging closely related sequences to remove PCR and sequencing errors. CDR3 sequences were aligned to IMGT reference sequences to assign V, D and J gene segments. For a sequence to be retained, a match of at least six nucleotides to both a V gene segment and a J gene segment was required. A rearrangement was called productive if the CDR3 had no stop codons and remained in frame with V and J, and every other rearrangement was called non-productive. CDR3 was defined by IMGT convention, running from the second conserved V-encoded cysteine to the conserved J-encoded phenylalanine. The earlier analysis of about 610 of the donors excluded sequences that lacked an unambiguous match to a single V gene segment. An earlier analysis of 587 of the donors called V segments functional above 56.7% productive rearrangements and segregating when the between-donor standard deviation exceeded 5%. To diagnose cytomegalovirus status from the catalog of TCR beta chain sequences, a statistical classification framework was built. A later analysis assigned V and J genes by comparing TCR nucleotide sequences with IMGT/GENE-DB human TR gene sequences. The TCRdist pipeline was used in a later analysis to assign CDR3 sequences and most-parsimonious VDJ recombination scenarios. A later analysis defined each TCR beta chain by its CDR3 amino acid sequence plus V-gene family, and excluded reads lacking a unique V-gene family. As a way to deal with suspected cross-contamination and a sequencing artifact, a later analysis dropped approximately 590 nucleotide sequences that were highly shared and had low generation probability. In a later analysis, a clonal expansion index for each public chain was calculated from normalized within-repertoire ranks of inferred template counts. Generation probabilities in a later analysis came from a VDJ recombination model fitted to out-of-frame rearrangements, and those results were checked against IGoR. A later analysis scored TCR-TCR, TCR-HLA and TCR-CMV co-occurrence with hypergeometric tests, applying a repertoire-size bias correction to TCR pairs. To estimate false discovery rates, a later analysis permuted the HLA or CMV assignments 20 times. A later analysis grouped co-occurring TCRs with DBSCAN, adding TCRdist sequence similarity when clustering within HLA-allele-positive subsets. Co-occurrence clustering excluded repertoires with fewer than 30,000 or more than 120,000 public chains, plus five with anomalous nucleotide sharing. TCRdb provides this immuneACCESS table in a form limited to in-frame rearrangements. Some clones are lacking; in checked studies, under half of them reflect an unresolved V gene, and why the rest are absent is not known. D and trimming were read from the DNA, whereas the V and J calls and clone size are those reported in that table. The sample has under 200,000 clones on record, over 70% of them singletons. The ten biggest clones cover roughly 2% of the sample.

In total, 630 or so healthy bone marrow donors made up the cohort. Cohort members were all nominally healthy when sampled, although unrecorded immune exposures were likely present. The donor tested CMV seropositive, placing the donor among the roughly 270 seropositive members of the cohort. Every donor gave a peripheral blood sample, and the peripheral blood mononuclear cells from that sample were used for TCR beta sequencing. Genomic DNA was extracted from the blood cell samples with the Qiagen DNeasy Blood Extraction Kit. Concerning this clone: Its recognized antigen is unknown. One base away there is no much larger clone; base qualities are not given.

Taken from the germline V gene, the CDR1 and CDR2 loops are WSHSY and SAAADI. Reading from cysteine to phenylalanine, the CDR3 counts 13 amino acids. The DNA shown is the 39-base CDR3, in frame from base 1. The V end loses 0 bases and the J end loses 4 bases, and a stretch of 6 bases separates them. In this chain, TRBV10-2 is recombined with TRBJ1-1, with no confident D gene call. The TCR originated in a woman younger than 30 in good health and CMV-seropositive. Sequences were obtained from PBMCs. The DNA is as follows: TGCGCCAGCAGTGAGTCAACGGGCACTGAAGCTTTCTTT. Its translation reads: CASSESTGTEAFF.